The 22 T cell receptor beta chains in this list originate from one sample, sequenced in a study of shared clonotypes between healthy human individuals. TCRdb's table, derived via immunoSEQ multiplex PCR, lists solely in-frame clones and lacks some. The table records roughly 1 million clones, about 74% of them present only once. Source material: memory CD4+ T cells sorted from blood. Subset in this sample: CD45RA-negative fraction. These receptors came from a man in his late teens or twenties in good health.

The J gene is TRBJ1-6, the V gene TRBV6-1, with a tentative D call TRBD1 (5 bases). The ends were cut back, 4 bases at V and 10 bases at J, with 14 bases in the middle. The CDR3 contains 14 residues. The germline V gene has CDR1 MNHNS and CDR2 SASEGT. CDR3 region: CASSVVREESPLHF. CDR3 sequence (DNA): TGTGCCAGCAGTGTGGTCAGGGAGGAGTCACCCCTCCACTTT.

Many counts were recorded for this clone. The chain employs TRBV28 and TRBJ2-7; D might be TRBD1 or TRBD2, each matching 5 bases. Germline CDR1 MDHEN, CDR2 SYDVKM. The CDR3 consists of 10 residues. The germline V and J ends were trimmed by 9 bases and 3 bases, with 6 bases remaining between them. CDR3 residues: CASGGYEQYF. CDR3 bases: TGTGCCAGTGGGGGCTACGAGCAGTACTTC.

The chain couples TRBV5-6 to TRBJ2-3; TRBD1 might be the D (5 bases). Germline assignment: CDR1 SGHDT and CDR2 YYEEEE. This CDR3 spans 16 amino acids. V lost 1 base and J 11 bases, leaving 23 bases between the germline ends. The CDR3 DNA is TGTGCCAGCAGCTTGTGGCGGTACCTGGCTGTAAGGGGGCAGTATTTT. It yields the protein CASSLWRYLAVRGQYF.

The chain recombines TRBV5-1 with TRBJ2-3; 8 bases line up with TRBD1. The CDR3 runs to 16 residues. V lost 0 bases to trimming and J lost 3 bases; unmatched junction nucleotides: 6. The V gene's germline CDR1 is SGHRS and CDR2 YFSETQ. The chain's CDR3 is CASSLGGQGATDTQYF. Written as DNA, the CDR3 is TGCGCCAGCAGCTTGGGCGGCCAGGGGGCAACAGATACGCAGTATTTT.

The chain uses TRBV19 and TRBJ2-5, with 8 bases lining up with TRBD1. Per germline, CDR1 LNHDA and CDR2 SQIVND (reference sequence). The V gene end was trimmed by 5 bases and the J gene end by 4 bases; junction bases not matched to a gene: 3. The CDR3 runs 13 residues. CDR3 in amino acids: CASSATGAETQYF. CDR3 DNA: TGTGCCAGTAGTGCGACAGGGGCAGAGACCCAGTACTTC.

V gene TRBV7-9 combines with J gene TRBJ2-5; D unclear. Germline-derived CDR1 and CDR2 are SEHNR and FQNEAQ (reference sequence). The CDR3 extends over 15 amino acids. V lost 0 bases and J 1 base, leaving 9 bases between the germline ends. This chain's CDR3 is CASSLAEVSQETQYF. CDR3 coding DNA: TGTGCCAGCAGCTTAGCGGAAGTTAGCCAAGAGACCCAGTACTTC.

The CDR3 loop is CASSNGDTYEQYF. CDR3 nucleotides: TGTGCCAGCTCAAACGGGGACACCTACGAGCAGTACTTC. The chain links TRBV18 to TRBJ2-7; tentatively, D is TRBD1 (6 bases). The CDR3 covers 13 residues. V lost 5 bases, J lost 2 bases, and 10 bases lay in between. Germline V gene data show CDR1 as KGHSH and CDR2 as LQKENI.

About this clone: A much larger clone lies one base from this, so it may be a read error. Other nucleotide sequences in the sample specify the same CDR3. This chain links TRBV6-1 with TRBJ2-2; no reliable D call. CDR3 length equals 12 residues. The V gene's germline CDR1 is MNHNS and CDR2 SASEGT. V lost 6 bases and J 0 bases, leaving 2 bases between the germline ends. The DNA for the CDR3 is TGTGCCAGCAGCTCGAACACCGGGGAGCTGTTTTTT. Translating gives CASSSNTGELFF.

The V call is TRBV7-2, the J call TRBJ1-2; D remains unclear. The CDR3 has 18 amino acids. CDR1 is SGHTA, CDR2 FQGNSA, per germline. V was trimmed by 5 bases and J by 6 bases, leaving 28 bases between them. As DNA, the CDR3 is TGTGCCAGCAGCCCCCCCGGGTTCTCGGAAACGGGATCCAATGGCTACACCTTC. Translating gives CASSPPGFSETGSNGYTF.

The rearrangement uses TRBV5-1 and TRBJ2-1, with D perhaps TRBD2 (6 bases). CDR1 is SGHRS and CDR2 is YFSETQ in the germline V gene. The CDR3 runs 15 residues. The V end lost 2 bases, the J end lost 4 bases, and 13 bases lay between the germline ends. CDR3 sequence: CASSFGGATYNEQFF. Here the CDR3 DNA reads TGCGCCAGCAGCTTTGGCGGGGCCACGTACAATGAGCAGTTCTTC.

In its sample, this clone was seen a few times. The rearrangement links TRBV28 to TRBJ1-2; D perhaps matches TRBD1 (6 bases). Germline lookup yields CDR1 MDHEN and CDR2 SYDVKM. V was shortened by 5 bases and J by 0 bases, with 7 bases between the two germline ends. This CDR3 is built from 13 residues. The CDR3 region is CASSNRANYGYTF. CDR3 nucleotide sequence: TGTGCCAGCAGTAACAGGGCTAACTATGGCTACACCTTC.

This chain links TRBV19 with TRBJ1-5; D not resolved. V was shortened by 9 bases and J by 1 base, with 7 bases between the two germline ends. From germline, CDR1 is LNHDA and CDR2 SQIVND (reference sequence). This CDR3 has 12 residues. The CDR3 region is CASRQSNQPQHF. The CDR3 DNA sequence: TGTGCCAGCAGACAAAGCAATCAGCCCCAGCATTTT.

This rearrangement joins TRBV28 to TRBJ1-6, with D tentatively TRBD1 (5 bases). Germline CDR1 MDHEN, CDR2 SYDVKM. The V gene lost 3 bases and the J gene lost 7 bases, with 16 bases spanning the gap. The CDR3 has 16 residues. The CDR3 region has the DNA TGTGCCAGCAGTTTCCTCTCCAGGGAATTCAATTCACCCCTCCACTTT. This encodes CASSFLSREFNSPLHF.

About this clone: A single base separates this from a much larger clone, so it may be a read error. This sequence joins TRBV5-6 and TRBJ1-6; D is ambiguous. There are 14 residues in the CDR3. The V gene's germline CDR1 is SGHDT and CDR2 YYEEEE. V dropped 3 bases and J dropped 3 bases, with 7 bases sitting between them. CDR3 amino acids: CASSWASYNSPLHF. The CDR3 region has the DNA TGTGCCAGCAGCTGGGCCAGCTATAATTCACCCCTCCACTTT.

V gene TRBV29-1 combines with J gene TRBJ2-5; D is unclear. Germline CDR1 and CDR2: SQVTM and ANQGSEA. This CDR3 is 12 amino acids long. V was trimmed by 4 bases and J by 5 bases, leaving 11 bases between them. CDR3 in DNA: TGCAGCGTTGTCAACAGTCTGGAGACCCAGTACTTC. It specifies CSVVNSLETQYF.

This clone was picked up a small number of times. V usage is TRBV29-1 and J usage is TRBJ2-3; D is tentatively TRBD1 or TRBD2 (5 bases each). Trimming took 5 bases from V and 4 from J, leaving 13 bases between them. Germline loops: CDR1 SQVTM, CDR2 ANQGSEA. The CDR3 contains 13 residues. The CDR3 loop is CSVMGVGSDTQYF. The CDR3 DNA follows: TGCAGCGTTATGGGGGTCGGGTCAGATACGCAGTATTTT.

The chain carries TRBV2 and TRBJ2-3; 9 bases line up with TRBD1. CDR3 length: 12 residues. Germline CDR1 is SNHLY and CDR2 is FYNNEI. V dropped 5 bases and J dropped 8; count of bases not matched to a gene: 2. CDR3 protein: CASSTGGSTQYF. The CDR3 nucleotides read TGTGCCAGCAGTACAGGGGGCAGTACGCAGTATTTT.

The chain has TRBV28 and TRBJ1-2; D is unresolved. V lost 7 bases, J lost 4 bases, and 7 bases lay in between. The CDR3 length is 11 residues. The germline V gene encodes CDR1 MDHEN and CDR2 SYDVKM. CDR3 DNA sequence: TGTGCCAGCATAGGCTTCTATGGCTACACCTTC. This codes for CASIGFYGYTF.

This clone has more than one count but fewer than ten. The sample carries other DNA sequences with the same CDR3. The rearrangement links TRBV9 to TRBJ2-5; D uncertain. Germline V CDR1 and CDR2: SGDLS, YYNGEE. This CDR3 is built from 14 residues. Trimming stripped 0 bases from V and 2 bases from J, with 8 bases between. The CDR3 is CASSVGTAQETQYF. The CDR3 DNA reads TGTGCCAGCAGCGTAGGGACGGCTCAAGAGACCCAGTACTTC.

The rearrangement joins TRBV10-3 to TRBJ2-7, with a tentative D call TRBD1 (5 bases). V gave up 0 bases and J gave up 5 bases, with 14 bases separating them. Germline lookup yields CDR1 ENHRY and CDR2 SYGVKD. The CDR3 loop spans 15 amino acids. CDR3: CAISESAGLGHEQYF. CDR3 DNA: TGTGCCATCAGTGAGTCTGCAGGGTTGGGGCACGAGCAGTACTTC.

The chain uses TRBV6-4 and TRBJ2-3; D is unresolved. The V end was cut by 2 bases, the J end by 7 bases, with 10 bases between. Germline values: CDR1 MRHNA, CDR2 SNTAGT. The CDR3 loop spans 13 amino acids. Written as DNA, the CDR3 is TGTGCCAGCAGTGACCAGTACGGAAATACGCAGTATTTT. It codes for CASSDQYGNTQYF.

The chain's CDR3 is CASSPPYGSLNQPQHF. CDR3 DNA: TGTGCCAGTAGTCCACCCTACGGGAGTCTCAATCAGCCCCAGCATTTT. This chain connects TRBV19 to TRBJ1-5, with unresolved D. V was pared by 5 bases and J by 3 bases, with 17 bases between. Per germline, CDR1 LNHDA and CDR2 SQIVND (reference sequence). The CDR3 covers 16 residues.